A single sample is the source of the 2 T cell receptor beta chains below, sequenced in a study of OX40 agonist ivuxolimab in advanced cancers. TCRdb's table, derived via immunoSEQ multiplex PCR, lists solely in-frame clones and lacks some. The sample yields over 45,000 clones, more than 85% seen once. This specimen was CD4+ or CD8+ T cells sorted from blood, taken in a trial of the OX40 agonist ivuxolimab. These receptor sequences come from an adult with an advanced solid tumor such as melanoma, head and neck, liver or kidney cancer.

This sequence joins TRBV6-1 and TRBJ1-1, with a weak D call TRBD1 (6 bases). CDR3 size: 19 residues. Germline V gene data show CDR1 as MNHNS and CDR2 as SASEGT. The germline V and J ends were trimmed by 0 bases and 5 bases, with 25 bases remaining between them. In DNA form, the CDR3 reads TGTGCCAGCAGTGAAGCGCTTTTCCAGGGGTCAGTGATCGAGACTGAAGCTTTCTTT. Protein product: CASSEALFQGSVIETEAFF.

The chain recombines TRBV7-9 with TRBJ1-1; D unclear. This CDR3 is 13 amino acids long. Trimming removed 0 bases at V and 6 bases at J, with 8 bases between. Germline CDR1 SEHNR, CDR2 FQNEAQ (reference sequence). The CDR3 loop is CASSLAPPSEAFF. The DNA for the CDR3 is TGTGCCAGCAGCTTAGCCCCCCCATCTGAAGCTTTCTTT.